Sequencing of this T cell receptor beta chain was carried out in a study of blood T cell repertoires in COVID-19. About the research overall: Specimens from acute and convalescent COVID-19 originated in the United States, Italy and Spain. Sources were T cells, B-cell-depleted T cells, or PBMCs; the material itself was cDNA or gDNA.

Method: immunoSEQ multiplex PCR; TCRdb's copy keeps in-frame clones and lacks some. The sample contains over 85,000 clones, around 80% of which appear only once. Losses at the gene ends were 6 bases for V and 5 bases for J; bases not matched to a gene: 8. The CDR3 sequence is 14 residues long. The sequence was obtained from a man aged 60-69 years with active or convalescent COVID-19. Sequencing input: peripheral blood. The chain uses TRBV5-3 and TRBJ2-1; 7 nucleotides match TRBD2. TRBV5-3 is known as an ORF, though its function is uncertain. In DNA, the CDR3 is TGTGCCAGAAATGTAGCGGGTCTAAACAATGAGCAGTTCTTC. This translates into CARNVAGLNNEQFF.